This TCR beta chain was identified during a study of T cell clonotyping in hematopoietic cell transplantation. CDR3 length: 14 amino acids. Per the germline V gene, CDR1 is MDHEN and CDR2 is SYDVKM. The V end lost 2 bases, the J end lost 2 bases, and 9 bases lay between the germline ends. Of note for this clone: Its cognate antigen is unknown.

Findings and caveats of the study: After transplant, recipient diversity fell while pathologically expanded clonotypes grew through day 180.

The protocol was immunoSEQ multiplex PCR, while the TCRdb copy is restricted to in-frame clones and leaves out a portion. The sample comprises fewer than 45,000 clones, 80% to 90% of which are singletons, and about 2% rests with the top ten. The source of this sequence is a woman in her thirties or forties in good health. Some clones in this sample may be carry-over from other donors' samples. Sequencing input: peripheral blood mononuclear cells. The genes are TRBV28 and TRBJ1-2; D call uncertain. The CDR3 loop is CASSLGPVNYGYTF. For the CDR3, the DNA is TGTGCCAGCAGTTTAGGCCCGGTAAACTATGGCTACACCTTC.